The 24 T cell receptor beta chains reported below all come from one sample, sequenced in a study of T-cell reconstitution after alpha-beta-depleted transplantation in children. Unique molecular identifiers were incorporated into the prepared TCRbeta library. TCRdb re-called the PCR reads through MiXCR, storing one row per CDR3 protein. Of about 540,000 distinct CDR3 sequences in the sample, about 18% were seen once. The sequencing used PBMCs from the stem cell graft donor, collected from the stem cell graft. Source of these receptors: a human donor who donated a stem cell graft to a child with acute lymphoblastic leukemia.

The sample holds many counts of this clonotype. CDR3 region: CASSLASPYEQYF. CDR3 nucleotide sequence: TGTGCCAGCAGTTTAGCCTCTCCCTACGAGCAGTACTTC. J is TRBJ2-7 and V is TRBV27, with D hard to call. The germline V gene encodes CDR1 MNHEY and CDR2 SMNVEV (reference sequence). V was shortened by 2 bases and J by 2 bases, with 7 bases between the two germline ends. This CDR3 contains 13 residues.

The rearrangement joins TRBV4-1 to TRBJ2-3; possibly TRBD1 or TRBD2 for D (5 bases each). The CDR3 length is 16 residues. Trimming pared 4 bases from V and 2 bases from J, leaving 16 bases between. Germline V gene sequence: CDR1 MGHRA, CDR2 YSYEKL. The CDR3 nucleotides are TGCGCCAGCAGCCCCCTGGGACGGCCCATCACAGATACGCAGTATTTT. It is translated as CASSPLGRPITDTQYF.

A few counts support this clonotype. The V gene is TRBV10-3, the J gene TRBJ2-7; TRBD1 matches at 8 bases. V dropped 6 bases and J dropped 3; count of bases not matched to a gene: 10. The length of the CDR3 is 15 residues. Germline loops: CDR1 ENHRY, CDR2 SYGVKD. The CDR3 sequence is CAISEWTGNIYEQYF. CDR3 sequence (DNA): TGTGCCATCAGCGAATGGACAGGGAATATCTACGAGCAGTACTTC.

In its sample, this clonotype was seen a few times. The genes are TRBV12-3 or TRBV12-4 and TRBJ2-1, with TRBD1 as a possible D gene (6 bases). The CDR3 runs 15 residues. The V and J ends lost 6 bases and 8 bases respectively, with 20 bases between them. CDR3 sequence reads: CASSETNRVYHEQFF. Written as DNA, the CDR3 is TGTGCCAGCAGCGAGACAAACAGGGTATATCATGAGCAGTTCTTC.

The chain is built from TRBV12-3 or TRBV12-4 and TRBJ1-1; a weak D match, TRBD1 (5 bases). The CDR3 extends over 13 amino acids. V was clipped by 3 bases and J by 7 bases, with 12 bases between them. The CDR3 region has the DNA TGTGCCAGCAGTTTTAGCAGGGCCAGTGAAGCTTTCTTT. It translates to CASSFSRASEAFF.

V is TRBV12-3 or TRBV12-4 and J is TRBJ2-7; D unresolved. This CDR3 contains 13 residues. V was trimmed by 3 bases and J by 2 bases, leaving 8 bases between them. The CDR3 nucleotides read TGTGCCAGCAGTTTCCGCCGGGCCTACGAGCAGTACTTC. Translated, it gives CASSFRRAYEQYF.

The chain employs TRBV20-1 and TRBJ2-7, with 9 bases lining up with TRBD2. Trimming took 2 bases from V and 2 from J; bases not matched to a gene: 7. The germline V gene has CDR1 DFQATT and CDR2 SNEGSKA (reference sequence). CDR3 length equals 15 residues. CDR3 residues: CSARLGSGGTYEQYF. The CDR3 coding sequence is TGCAGTGCTAGACTGGGTAGCGGGGGAACCTACGAGCAGTACTTC.

Many counts were recorded for this clonotype. This chain uses TRBV2 with TRBJ2-6, with D unclear. Germline CDR1 is SNHLY and CDR2 is FYNNEI. The CDR3 is 13 amino acids. The V gene lost 4 bases and the J gene lost 4 bases, with 5 bases spanning the gap. In DNA form, the CDR3 reads TGTGCCAGCAGTGTAACCGGGGCCAACGTCCTGACTTTC. Protein: CASSVTGANVLTF.

This clonotype was seen a handful of times. The chain links TRBV9 to TRBJ2-5; 9 positions agree with TRBD2. This CDR3 comprises 15 residues. V lost 2 bases, J lost 2 bases, and 4 bases stayed unmatched. Germline V gene lookup returns CDR1 SGDLS and CDR2 YYNGEE. The CDR3 DNA sequence: TGTGCCAGCAGCGTGGGACTAGCAGAACAAGAGACCCAGTACTTC. Amino acids: CASSVGLAEQETQYF.

This clonotype appeared a few times. J is TRBJ1-5 and V is TRBV27; possible D gene TRBD1, 5 bases. CDR3 length: 14 residues. The germline V and J ends were trimmed by 4 bases and 8 bases, with 15 bases remaining between them. Germline CDR1 is MNHEY and CDR2 is SMNVEV (reference sequence). CDR3 amino acids: CASSSGQPWEPQHF. For the CDR3, the DNA is TGTGCCAGCAGTTCAGGACAACCGTGGGAGCCCCAGCATTTT.

This clonotype was observed a few times. The chain recombines TRBV3-1 with TRBJ2-1; 13 nucleotides match TRBD2. There are 16 residues in the CDR3. J gave up 10 bases and V 3 bases, and 9 bases lay outside the gene matches. Per the germline V gene, CDR1 is LGHDT and CDR2 is YNNKEL (reference sequence). CDR3 sequence (DNA): TGTGCCAGCAGCCAGGAGACTAGCGGGGGGTCTGAGGAGCAGTTCTTC. Amino acids: CASSQETSGGSEEQFF.

In this sample, this clonotype turned up a few times. The V gene is TRBV12-3 or TRBV12-4, the J gene TRBJ1-6; TRBD1 agrees at 7 bases. Trimming cost V 3 bases and J 4 bases; bases outside gene matches: 6. There are 16 residues in the CDR3. The DNA of the CDR3 is TGTGCCAGCAGTTTCCAACCGACAGGGTATAATTCACCCCTCCACTTT. Protein sequence: CASSFQPTGYNSPLHF.

This clonotype was detected a few times. The CDR3 loop reads CASSLRTRAFF. DNA of the CDR3: TGTGCCAGCAGTTTACGGACAAGAGCTTTCTTT. The chain combines TRBV28 with TRBJ1-1; TRBD1 is a possible D gene (5 bases). The CDR3 is made up of 11 amino acids. The germline V gene has CDR1 MDHEN and CDR2 SYDVKM. Trimming left V 2 bases short and J 10 bases short, with 8 bases between.

This clonotype has a handful of counts. The chain employs TRBV9 and TRBJ2-2; D is unclear. V dropped 0 bases and J dropped 6 bases, with 9 bases sitting between them. CDR3 length: 14 amino acids. Germline V gene lookup returns CDR1 SGDLS and CDR2 YYNGEE. CDR3: CASSVGQPPGELFF. CDR3 DNA: TGTGCCAGCAGCGTAGGGCAGCCACCCGGGGAGCTGTTTTTT.

The J gene is TRBJ1-1, the V gene TRBV18; TRBD1 matches at 8 bases. The CDR3 sequence is 14 residues long. In germline, CDR1 is KGHSH, CDR2 LQKENI. The trim removed 5 bases at V and 6 bases at J, leaving 8 bases unmatched. CDR3: CASSSRQGKAEAFF. Here the CDR3 DNA reads TGTGCCAGCTCATCCCGACAGGGGAAGGCTGAAGCTTTCTTT.

The V call is TRBV5-1, the J call TRBJ2-1; 12 positions agree with TRBD2. Germline values: CDR1 SGHRS, CDR2 YFSETQ. CDR3 size: 19 residues. With 4 bases clipped from V and 7 bases from J, the junction kept 18 bases outside the gene matches. The CDR3 region is CASSNRQTSGSLSKNEQFF. CDR3 sequence (DNA): TGCGCCAGCAGCAACAGACAGACTAGCGGGAGTTTATCCAAAAATGAGCAGTTCTTC. Complete variable domain (other parts from reference TRBV5-1 and TRBJ2-1): KAGVTQTPRYLIKTRGQQVTLSCSPISGHRSVSWYQQTPGQGLQFLFEYFSETQRNKGNFPGRFSGRQFSNSRSEMNVSTLELGDSALYLCASSNRQTSGSLSKNEQFFGPGTRLTVL.

This chain uses TRBV5-1 with TRBJ2-1; 10 positions match TRBD2. Per the germline V gene, CDR1 is SGHRS and CDR2 is YFSETQ. V was pared by 7 bases and J by 3 bases, with 4 bases of the junction left unmatched. CDR3 length equals 14 residues. The CDR3 protein is CASQRTSGYNEQFF. In DNA form, the CDR3 reads TGCGCCAGCCAAAGGACTAGCGGCTACAATGAGCAGTTCTTC.

The gene calls are TRBV5-1 and TRBJ2-1, with D perhaps being TRBD1 or TRBD2 (6 bases each). V was trimmed by 1 base and J by 5 bases, leaving 10 bases between them. Germline CDR1 is SGHRS and CDR2 is YFSETQ. The CDR3 length is 14 residues. CDR3 loop: CASSLTRGDNEQFF. CDR3 in DNA: TGCGCCAGCAGCTTGACTAGGGGGGACAATGAGCAGTTCTTC.

In its sample, this clonotype was seen a few times. The chain employs TRBV5-6 and TRBJ2-3; D might be TRBD1 (6 bases). The CDR3 is made up of 15 amino acids. Germline assignment: CDR1 SGHDT and CDR2 YYEEEE. Trimming shortened V by 4 bases and J by 2 bases, and 14 bases separated the two germline ends. DNA for the CDR3: TGTGCCAGCAGCCGTCAAGGGGGATTCACAGATACGCAGTATTTT. Encoded protein: CASSRQGGFTDTQYF.

In its sample, this clonotype was seen a few times. The V gene is TRBV4-1, the J gene TRBJ2-4; 8 nucleotides align to TRBD1. Germline CDR1 MGHRA, CDR2 YSYEKL. This CDR3 contains 18 residues. The junction had 9 bases not matched to a gene; V was cut back by 1 base and J by 1 base. CDR3 amino acids: CASSQGGQGGIAKNIQYF. The CDR3 coding sequence is TGCGCCAGCAGCCAAGGAGGACAGGGCGGGATTGCCAAAAACATTCAGTACTTC.

The sample holds one count of this clonotype. V gene TRBV11-3 combines with J gene TRBJ1-1; D might be TRBD1 (6 bases). The V and J ends lost 8 bases and 4 bases respectively, with 14 bases between them. The CDR3 consists of 13 residues. Germline loops: CDR1 SGHNT, CDR2 YENEEA. For the CDR3, the DNA is TGTGCCAGCTCTAGGGGGACTGGCACTGAAGCTTTCTTT. This gives the protein CASSRGTGTEAFF.

This clonotype was seen just once. V usage is TRBV30 and J usage is TRBJ2-3; 7 bases agree with TRBD2. The CDR3 has 13 amino acids. V lost 2 bases and J lost 7; bases outside the gene matches: 6. Germline CDR1 is GTSNPN and CDR2 is SVGIG (reference sequence). The CDR3 DNA sequence: TGTGCCTGGAGTAGTGGGGGGGGTTATACGCAGTATTTT. This encodes CAWSSGGGYTQYF.

This chain joins TRBV18 and TRBJ2-2; D gene unclear. CDR3 size: 14 residues. Germline V lookup: CDR1 KGHSH, CDR2 LQKENI. V was clipped by 2 bases and J by 0 bases, with 4 bases between them. The CDR3 coding sequence is TGTGCCAGCTCACCAACTTCGAACACCGGGGAGCTGTTTTTT. It yields the protein CASSPTSNTGELFF. Looking up the rest from reference TRBV18 and TRBJ2-2 gives the full variable domain: NAGVMQNPRHLVRRRGQEARLRCSPMKGHSHVYWYRQLPEEGLKFMVYLQKENIIDESGMPKERFSAEFPKEGPSILRIQQVVRGDSAAYFCASSPTSNTGELFFGEGSRLTVL.

The chain uses TRBV5-5 and TRBJ2-1, with 8 bases fitting TRBD2. CDR1 and CDR2 (germline): SGHKS, YYEKEE (reference sequence). V was pared by 4 bases and J by 9 bases, with 12 bases of the junction left unmatched. The CDR3 extends over 15 amino acids. CDR3 amino acids: CASSLIAGSVGEQFF. In DNA, the CDR3 is TGTGCCAGCAGCCTCATAGCGGGATCGGTTGGTGAGCAGTTCTTC.